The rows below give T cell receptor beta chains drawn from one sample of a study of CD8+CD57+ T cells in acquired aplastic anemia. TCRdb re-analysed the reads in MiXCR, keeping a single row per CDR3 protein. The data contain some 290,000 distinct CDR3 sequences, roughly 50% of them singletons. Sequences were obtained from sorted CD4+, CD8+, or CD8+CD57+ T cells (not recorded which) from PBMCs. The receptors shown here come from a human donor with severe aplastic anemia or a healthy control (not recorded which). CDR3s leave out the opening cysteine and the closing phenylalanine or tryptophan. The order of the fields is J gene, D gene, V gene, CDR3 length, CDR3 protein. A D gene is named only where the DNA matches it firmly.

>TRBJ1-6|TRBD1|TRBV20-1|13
SASRRGGSNSPPH
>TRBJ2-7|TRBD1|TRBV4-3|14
ASSQLTGAHSYEQY
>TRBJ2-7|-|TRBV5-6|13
ASSPLGGASYEQY
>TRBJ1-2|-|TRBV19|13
ASKSMGVKDYGYT
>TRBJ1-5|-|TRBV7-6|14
ASSLSARAGNQPQH
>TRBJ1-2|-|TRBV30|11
AWTPQGIEGYT
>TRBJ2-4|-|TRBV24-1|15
ATSDLCGRGTGNIQY
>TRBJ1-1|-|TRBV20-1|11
SARAQTNTEAF
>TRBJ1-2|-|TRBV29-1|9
SVGTVGGYT
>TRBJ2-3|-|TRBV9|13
ASSVQGLATDTQY
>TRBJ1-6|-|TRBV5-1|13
ASSLPARGDSPLH
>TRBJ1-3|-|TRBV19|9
ACLYGNTIY
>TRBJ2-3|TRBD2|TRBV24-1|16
ATSDRKRGVTYGDTQY
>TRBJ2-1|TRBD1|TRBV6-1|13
ASSVGTGSYNEQF
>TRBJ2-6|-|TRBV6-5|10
ASIHGANVLT
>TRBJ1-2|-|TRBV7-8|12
ASSLTGRGYGYT
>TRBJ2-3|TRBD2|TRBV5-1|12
ASSSREGTDTQY
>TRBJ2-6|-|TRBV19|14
ASSMGSVSGANVLT
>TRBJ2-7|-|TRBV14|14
ASSPPGPSPPYEQY
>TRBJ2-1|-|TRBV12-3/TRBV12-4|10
ASIGDGDEQF
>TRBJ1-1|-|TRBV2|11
ASRLQGNTEAF
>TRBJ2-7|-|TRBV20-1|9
SATGVHEQY
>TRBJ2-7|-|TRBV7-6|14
ASSRMTGYNSYEQY
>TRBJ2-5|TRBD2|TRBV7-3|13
ASSLGSGDQETQY
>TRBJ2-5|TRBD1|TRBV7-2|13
ASSPGTASRETQY
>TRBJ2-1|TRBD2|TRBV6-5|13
ASSVTGTSVDEQF
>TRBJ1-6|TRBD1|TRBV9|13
ASSGGAGGGSPLH
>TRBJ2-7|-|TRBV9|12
ASSPEAENYEQY
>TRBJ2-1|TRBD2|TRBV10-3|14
AITGTSGGAYNEQF
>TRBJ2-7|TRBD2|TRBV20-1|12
SASGGASSYEQY
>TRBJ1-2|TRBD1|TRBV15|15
ATSRDNYADRNYGYT
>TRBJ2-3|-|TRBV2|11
ASGAVSTDTQY
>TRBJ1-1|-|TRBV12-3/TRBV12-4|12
ASSSPDKNTEAF
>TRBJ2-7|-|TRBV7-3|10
ASSLDNDEQY
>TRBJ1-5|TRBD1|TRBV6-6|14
ASSLGTVFSNQPQH
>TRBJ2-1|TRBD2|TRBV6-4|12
ASSEGLAGDEQF
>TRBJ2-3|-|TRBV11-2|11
ASSLLITDTQY
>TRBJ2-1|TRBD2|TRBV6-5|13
ASRTSGGAYNEQF
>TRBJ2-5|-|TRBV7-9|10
ASSVETLLTS
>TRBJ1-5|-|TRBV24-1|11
ATSLRGDQPQH
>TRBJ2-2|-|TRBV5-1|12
ASSPRQSTGELF
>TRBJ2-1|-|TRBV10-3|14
AISRGVQVAYNEQF
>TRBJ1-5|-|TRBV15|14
ATSPTVGGSDQPQH
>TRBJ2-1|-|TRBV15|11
ATSRDLGSEQF
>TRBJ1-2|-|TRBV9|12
ASNTAGPNYGYT
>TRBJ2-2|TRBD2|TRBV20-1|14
SAGWGERGDTGELF
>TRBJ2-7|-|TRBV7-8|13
ASSLSNREIYEQY
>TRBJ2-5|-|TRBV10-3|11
AISERGAETQY
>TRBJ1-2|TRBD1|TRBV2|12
ASSRTGQGDGYT
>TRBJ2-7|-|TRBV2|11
ASHLALTYEQY
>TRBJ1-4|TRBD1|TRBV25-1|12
ASRDRETNEKLF